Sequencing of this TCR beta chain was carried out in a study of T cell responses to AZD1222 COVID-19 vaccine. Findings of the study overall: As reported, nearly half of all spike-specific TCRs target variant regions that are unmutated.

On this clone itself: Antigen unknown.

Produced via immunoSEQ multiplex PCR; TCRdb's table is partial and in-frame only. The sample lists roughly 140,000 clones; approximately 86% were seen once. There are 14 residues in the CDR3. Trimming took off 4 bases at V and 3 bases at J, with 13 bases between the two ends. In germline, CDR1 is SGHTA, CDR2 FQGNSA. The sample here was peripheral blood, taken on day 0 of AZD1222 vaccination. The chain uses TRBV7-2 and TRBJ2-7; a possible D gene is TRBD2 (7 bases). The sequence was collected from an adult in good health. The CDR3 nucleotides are TGTGCCAGCAGCTCCCAAGGGGGGGACTACGAGCAGTACTTC. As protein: CASSSQGGDYEQYF.